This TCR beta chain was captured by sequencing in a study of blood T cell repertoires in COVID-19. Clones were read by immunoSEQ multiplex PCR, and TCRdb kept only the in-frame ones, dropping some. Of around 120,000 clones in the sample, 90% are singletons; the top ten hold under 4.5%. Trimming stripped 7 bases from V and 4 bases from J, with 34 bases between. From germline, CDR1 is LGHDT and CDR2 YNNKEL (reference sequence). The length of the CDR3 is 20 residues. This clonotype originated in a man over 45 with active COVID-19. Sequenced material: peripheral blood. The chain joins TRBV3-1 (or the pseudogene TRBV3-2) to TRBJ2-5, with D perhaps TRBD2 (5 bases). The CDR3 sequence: CASNKHPRASRKRKRETQYF. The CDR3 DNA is TGTGCCAGCAACAAACACCCTAGGGCTAGCCGAAAACGTAAAAGAGAGACCCAGTACTTC.